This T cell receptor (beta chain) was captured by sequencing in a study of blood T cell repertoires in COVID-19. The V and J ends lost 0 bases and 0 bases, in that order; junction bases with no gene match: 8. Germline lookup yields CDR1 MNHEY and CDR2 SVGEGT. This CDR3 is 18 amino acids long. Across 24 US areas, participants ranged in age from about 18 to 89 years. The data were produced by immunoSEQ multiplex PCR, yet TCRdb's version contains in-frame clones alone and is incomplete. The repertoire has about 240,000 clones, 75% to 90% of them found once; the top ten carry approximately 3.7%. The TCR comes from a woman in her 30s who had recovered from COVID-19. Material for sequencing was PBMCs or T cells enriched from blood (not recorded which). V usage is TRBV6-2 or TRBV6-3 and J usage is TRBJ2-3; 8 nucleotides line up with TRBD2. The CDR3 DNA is TGTGCCAGCAGTTACTCGAATCTCGGGAGGGCGAGCACAGATACGCAGTATTTT. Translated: CASSYSNLGRASTDTQYF.